These T cell receptor beta chains were read from a single sample in a study of CD8 T cells in ankylosing spondylitis. TCRdb fed the 5' RACE reads into MiXCR, producing one record per CDR3 protein. The table has 300,000 to 350,000 distinct CDR3 sequences, 20% to 25% seen once. Source material: blood, either unsorted or a sorted T cell fraction (not recorded which). The origin of the receptors is a female donor with ankylosing spondylitis or in good health (not recorded which). CDR3s include the opening cysteine and the closing phenylalanine or tryptophan. Each record gives: J gene, D gene, clone size, V gene, CDR3 DNA, CDR3 protein. The D gene is left open where the match is weak. Some rows mark clone size as missing; the rest say once, few, many or name a class of expanded clone.

TRBJ1-4	NA	few	TRBV10-2	TGCGCCAGCCAGCGTAATGAAAAACTGTTTTTT	CASQRNEKLFF
TRBJ1-1	NA	few	TRBV12-3/TRBV12-4	TGTGCCAGCAGTTTCGGAGGGGCGCGAACTGAAGCTTTCTTT	CASSFGGARTEAFF
TRBJ2-7	TRBD2	few	TRBV7-2	TGTGCCAGCAGCTCCTTAGCGGGAGGGGACGAGCAGTACTTC	CASSSLAGGDEQYF
TRBJ2-7	NA	few	TRBV7-9	TGTGCCAGCAGCCAAGCTCGGACCTGGGCTGGCGAGCAGTACTTC	CASSQARTWAGEQYF
TRBJ2-1	TRBD1	few	TRBV5-1	TGCGCCAGCACTCGGACAGGGAGCTCCTACAATGAGCAGTTCTTC	CASTRTGSSYNEQFF
TRBJ1-2	NA	NA	TRBV6-5	TGTGCCAGCAGTTACCGCGACAGCTATGGCTACACCTTC	CASSYRDSYGYTF
TRBJ2-7	TRBD2	NA	TRBV12-3/TRBV12-4	TGTGCCAGCAGTTGGGAGGGAGGGTCCTACGAGCAGTACTTC	CASSWEGGSYEQYF
TRBJ2-5	TRBD2	few	TRBV20-1	TGCAGTGCTCGGGGACTAGCGGGACCAGGAGCCCAGTACTTC	CSARGLAGPGAQYF
TRBJ2-1	NA	NA	TRBV10-3	TGTGCCATCAAGCCAGCTCACCTCAATGAGCAGTTCTTC	CAIKPAHLNEQFF
TRBJ2-7	NA	NA	TRBV13	TGTGCCAGCAGCCTAACAGTTGAAGGACGTTCCTACGAGCAGTACTTC	CASSLTVEGRSYEQYF
TRBJ2-3	NA	NA	TRBV10-3	TGTGCCATCAGTGTCGGGACTCTCACAGATACGCAGTATTTT	CAISVGTLTDTQYF
TRBJ2-7	NA	few	TRBV5-6	TGTGCCAGCAGCTTGAGAGGAGGGGGCCAGGGATTCTACGAGCAGTACTTC	CASSLRGGGQGFYEQYF
TRBJ2-1	NA	few	TRBV6-1	TGTGCCAGCAGTGAAGCGTCCATCTACAATGAGCAGTTCTTC	CASSEASIYNEQFF
TRBJ2-3	NA	NA	TRBV20-1	TGCAGTGCTGAGGGGGACCTATCTGGAACAGATACGCAGTATTTT	CSAEGDLSGTDTQYF
TRBJ2-4	NA	few	TRBV12-3/TRBV12-4	TGTGCCAGCTTAGATGGGGGGATAGCCAAAAACATTCAGTACTTC	CASLDGGIAKNIQYF
TRBJ2-1	TRBD1	NA	TRBV11-1	TGTGCCAGCAGAGCTAAGATTTGGACAGGGGAAAAAAATGAGCAGTTCTTC	CASRAKIWTGEKNEQFF
TRBJ2-5	TRBD2	NA	TRBV20-1	TGCAGTGGGGCTAGCGGGGTTGGGGCGGAGACCCAGTACTTC	CSGASGVGAETQYF
TRBJ1-4	NA	NA	TRBV6-1	TGTGCCAGCACTCCGGCCCTGGATGAAAAACTGTTTTTT	CASTPALDEKLFF
TRBJ2-5	NA	many	TRBV7-6	TGTGCCAGCAGCCAAGGGGAGACCCAGTACTTC	CASSQGETQYF
TRBJ2-7	TRBD2	NA	TRBV3-1	TGTGCCAGCAGCCCATACGTAGGTAGCGGGACCTACGAGCAGTACTTC	CASSPYVGSGTYEQYF
TRBJ2-7	NA	few	TRBV5-6	TGTGCCAGCAGCTTGCAGGTGAGGGTGATAACCTACGAGCAGTACTTC	CASSLQVRVITYEQYF
TRBJ2-3	NA	few	TRBV7-2	TGTGCCAGCAGCCCGGGACCGAGAGGGGGTACGCAGTATTTT	CASSPGPRGGTQYF
TRBJ2-3	TRBD2	few	TRBV12-3/TRBV12-4	TGTGCCAGCAGCTTCATAGCGGGAGAGGCAGATACGCAGTATTTT	CASSFIAGEADTQYF
TRBJ1-2	TRBD1	few	TRBV7-2	TGTGCCAGCAGCCAGGGGGGACCGACCTATGGCTACACCTTC	CASSQGGPTYGYTF
TRBJ2-6	NA	NA	TRBV25-1	TGTGCCAGCGCGTCCCCTGGGGCCAACGTCCTGACTTTC	CASASPGANVLTF
TRBJ1-6	NA	few	TRBV20-1	TGCAGTGCTAGAAGGAGGGATAATTCACCCCTCCACTTT	CSARRRDNSPLHF
TRBJ2-5	TRBD2	NA	TRBV20-1	TGCAGTGCCCCACTAGCGGGATGGGAGACCCAGTACTTC	CSAPLAGWETQYF
TRBJ2-5	NA	NA	TRBV6-2/TRBV6-3	TGTGCCAGCAGTTCCTATTCAACCCAGTACTTC	CASSSYSTQYF
TRBJ2-7	NA	many	TRBV5-4	TGTGCCAGCAGCCTCTTGGGCTACGAGCAGTACTTC	CASSLLGYEQYF
TRBJ2-3	TRBD2	few	TRBV20-1	TGCAACACAAGGGGACTAGCGAGCACAGATACGCAGTATTTT	CNTRGLASTDTQYF
TRBJ1-4	NA	NA	TRBV15	TGTGCCACCAGCCTGGACCGGGTCGCAGTTTATGAAAAACTGTTTTTT	CATSLDRVAVYEKLFF
TRBJ2-4	TRBD2	few	TRBV11-2	TGTGCCAGCAGCCCAGAGGTCCCGGGAGGGAACATTCAGTACTTC	CASSPEVPGGNIQYF
TRBJ2-7	TRBD2	few	TRBV18	TGTGCCAGCTCACCAGGACTAGCGGGAGGACACGAGCAGTACTTC	CASSPGLAGGHEQYF
TRBJ2-6	NA	NA	TRBV5-1	TGCGCCAGCGCATTGATGGAGGGAGCGGCCAACGTCCTGACTTTC	CASALMEGAANVLTF
TRBJ1-2	TRBD1	many	TRBV12-3/TRBV12-4	TGTGCCAGCAGTCAAACAGGGGGCGGCTACACCTTC	CASSQTGGGYTF
TRBJ2-1	NA	few	TRBV6-2/TRBV6-3	TGTGCCAGCAGTTACAGTCAGGGACCAGGTCGGCAGTTCTTC	CASSYSQGPGRQFF
TRBJ2-7	TRBD1	NA	TRBV7-8	TGTGCCAGCAGCTCGAGGACAGGGATAACCTACGAGCAGTACTTC	CASSSRTGITYEQYF
TRBJ2-7	TRBD1	few	TRBV10-3	TGTGCCATCAGTGAGTCGGACAGGGGGAAGGTCTACGAGCAGTACTTC	CAISESDRGKVYEQYF
TRBJ1-5	NA	once	TRBV6-2/TRBV6-3	TGTGCCAGCAGCGAAGGGGGGCTCGATCAGCCCCAGCATTTT	CASSEGGLDQPQHF
TRBJ1-2	NA	few	TRBV5-1	TGCGCCAGCAGCGACGTATTCTATGGCTACACCTTC	CASSDVFYGYTF
TRBJ2-3	NA	NA	TRBV7-9	TGTGCCAGCAGCTTCCTCGGAGGGGCGACAGATACGCAGTATTTT	CASSFLGGATDTQYF
TRBJ2-1	NA	few	TRBV6-2/TRBV6-3	TGTGCCAGCAGTACCACCGGGTTCTCCTACAATGAGCAGTTCTTC	CASSTTGFSYNEQFF
TRBJ1-5	NA	few	TRBV12-3/TRBV12-4	TGTGCCAGCAGTCAGGGGAGGACGGGTCAGCCCCAGCATTTT	CASSQGRTGQPQHF
TRBJ1-1	NA	NA	TRBV5-1	TGCGCCAGCACCTTTGCGGGATTGAACACTGAAGCTTTCTTT	CASTFAGLNTEAFF
TRBJ2-5	TRBD2	NA	TRBV18	TGTGCCAGCTCACGGGGACTACCCCCTGGGGAGACCCAGTACTTC	CASSRGLPPGETQYF
TRBJ2-3	NA	NA	TRBV7-2	TGTGCCAGCAGCTTGAACTTCAATGAGGGAGATAGGCAGTATTTT	CASSLNFNEGDRQYF
TRBJ2-5	NA	few	TRBV20-1	TGCAGTGCTAGAGGGGAGGACGGCGGACAAGAGACCCAGTACTTC	CSARGEDGGQETQYF
TRBJ2-3	TRBD1	NA	TRBV11-2	TGTGCCAGCAGCTTAGAAGCAGGGGGCGTAGATACGCAGTATTTT	CASSLEAGGVDTQYF
TRBJ2-4	NA	few	TRBV29-1	TGCAGCGGCGCACTAGGAGGCAGCATTCAGTACTTC	CSGALGGSIQYF
TRBJ2-3	TRBD2	NA	TRBV28	TGTGCCAGCAGTTCACCTAGCGGGCTCAGCACAGATACGCAGTATTTT	CASSSPSGLSTDTQYF
TRBJ1-3	NA	few	TRBV10-3	TGTGCCATCGGCGGAAGGTCTGGAAACACCATATATTTT	CAIGGRSGNTIYF
TRBJ2-4	NA	once	TRBV19	TGTGCCAGTAGTCCCCGGCAGGACCTAGCCAAAAACATTCAGTACTTC	CASSPRQDLAKNIQYF
TRBJ2-1	NA	few	TRBV7-2	TGTGCCAGCAGCTTAGTCCAGGGATCCTACAATGAGCAGTTCTTC	CASSLVQGSYNEQFF
TRBJ2-2	TRBD2	NA	TRBV6-2/TRBV6-3	TGTGCCAGCAGATCACTAGCGGGAGCGTTTGGGGAGCTGTTTTTT	CASRSLAGAFGELFF
TRBJ2-3	TRBD2	NA	TRBV7-2	TGTGCCAGCAGCTTAGGGGCTAGCGGGCACACAGATACGCAGTATTTT	CASSLGASGHTDTQYF
TRBJ2-5	NA	NA	TRBV30	TGTGCCTGGAGGGAGCTAGAGACCCAGTACTTC	CAWRELETQYF
TRBJ1-6	NA	NA	TRBV20-1	TGCAGTGCCTCAGAAGGGCGCAGTTATTCCTATAATTCACCCCTCCACTTT	CSASEGRSYSYNSPLHF